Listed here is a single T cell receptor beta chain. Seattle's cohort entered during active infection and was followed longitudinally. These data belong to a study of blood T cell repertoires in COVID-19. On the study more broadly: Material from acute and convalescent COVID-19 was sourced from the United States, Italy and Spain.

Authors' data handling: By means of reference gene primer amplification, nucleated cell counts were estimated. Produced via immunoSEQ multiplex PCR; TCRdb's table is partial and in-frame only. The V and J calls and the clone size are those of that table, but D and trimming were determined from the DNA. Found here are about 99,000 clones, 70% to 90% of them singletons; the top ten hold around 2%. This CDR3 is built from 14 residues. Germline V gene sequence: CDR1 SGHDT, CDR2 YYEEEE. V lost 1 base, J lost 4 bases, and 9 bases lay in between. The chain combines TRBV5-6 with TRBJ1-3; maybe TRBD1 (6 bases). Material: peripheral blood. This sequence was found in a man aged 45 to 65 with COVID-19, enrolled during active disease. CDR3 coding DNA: TGTGCCAGCAGCTTGACAGGGCTCGGAAACACCATATATTTT. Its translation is CASSLTGLGNTIYF.